This entry lists 3 T cell receptor beta chains sequenced from one sample in a study of shared clonotypes between healthy human individuals (dated by TCRdb to between 2020 and 2021). Libraries came from the immunoSEQ multiplex PCR assay. Here the immuneACCESS table is served through TCRdb, limited to in-frame sequences with V and J called. Missing clones are a known gap in these copies; in checked studies unresolved V genes cover under half, and the rest lacks a known reason. The sample includes hundreds of thousands of clones, with about 78% observed a single time. The ten largest clones capture approximately 1.8% of the sample. The sequenced sample consisted of memory CD4+ T cells sorted from blood. This specimen's cell subset or site label, per the study, means: CD45RA-negative fraction. Receptors were obtained from a woman aged 25 to 39 in good health.

DNA for the CDR3: TGTGCCAGCAAGATGAACACCGGGGAGCTGTTTTTT. Translating gives CASKMNTGELFF. The chain couples TRBV6-6 to TRBJ2-2, with D hard to call. Germline CDR1 reads MNHNY; CDR2 reads SVGAGI (reference sequence). Trimming removed 7 bases at V and 1 base at J, with 4 bases between. CDR3 length: 12 amino acids.

This rearrangement joins TRBV6-6 to TRBJ1-1; D perhaps matches TRBD1 (5 bases). This CDR3 has 16 amino acids. The germline V gene has CDR1 MNHNY and CDR2 SVGAGI (reference sequence). Trimming cost V 8 bases and J 1 base, with 20 bases left between them. DNA for the CDR3: TGTGCCAGCCGGGTGCTGAGGGTTACAGGGAACACTGAAGCTTTCTTT. Its translation: CASRVLRVTGNTEAFF.

The CDR3 nucleotides are TGCGCCAGCAACGAGGGAAGTCTTCCCCAGGGCGGGGAGCTGTTTTTT. It codes for CASNEGSLPQGGELFF. This rearrangement joins TRBV10-2 to TRBJ2-2, with D possibly called TRBD1 or TRBD2 (5 bases each). The germline V gene has CDR1 WSHSY and CDR2 SAAADI. Trimming shortened V by 7 bases and J by 7 bases, and 22 bases separated the two germline ends. The CDR3 is made up of 16 amino acids.